The 18 T cell receptor beta chains below come from one sample, sequenced in a study of CD8 T cells in ankylosing spondylitis (dated by TCRdb to the late 2010s). Receptors were amplified or captured by 5' RACE. Sequencing instrument: Illumina HiSeq 2500. The public reads were reanalyzed by TCRdb: fastp trimming at Q25, MiXCR alignment, in-frame beta chains only. Under each unique CDR3 protein, matching rows form one entry showing the most common genes and DNA. The sample data list a few hundred thousand distinct CDR3 sequences, and roughly 10% of these were observed just once. The ten largest account for around 7% of the sample. The specimen was blood, either unsorted or a sorted T cell fraction (not recorded which). The receptors were sampled from a male donor with ankylosing spondylitis or in good health (not recorded which).

This clonotype came up a few times. The V gene is TRBV12-3 or TRBV12-4, the J gene TRBJ1-4; perhaps TRBD1 as D (6 bases). Trimming shortened V by 3 bases and J by 6 bases, and 29 bases separated the two germline ends. The length of the CDR3 is 20 residues. Written as DNA, the CDR3 is TGTGCCAGCAGTTTTAGGCTTCCGGACTTCGGGACAACTCCACATGAAAAACTGTTTTTT. The encoded protein is CASSFRLPDFGTTPHEKLFF.

This clonotype occurred a few times. The CDR3 DNA is TGTGCCAGCAGGGGTCACGGGACAGGGGCCTACAATGAGCAGTTCTTC. Its translation: CASRGHGTGAYNEQFF. The chain has TRBV5-5 and TRBJ2-1; TRBD1 matches 10 bases. In germline, CDR1 is SGHKS, CDR2 YYEKEE (reference sequence). The ends lost 5 bases at V and 2 bases at J; junction bases unmatched: 7. This CDR3 is built from 16 residues.

This clonotype was observed a handful of times. The chain carries TRBV3-1 and TRBJ1-1; the D is unclear. Trimming cost V 8 bases and J 1 base, with 14 bases left between them. The CDR3 is 14 amino acids. Per the germline V gene, CDR1 is LGHDT and CDR2 is YNNKEL (reference sequence). The CDR3 protein is CASQSRQTNTEAFF. As DNA, the CDR3 is TGTGCCAGCCAATCTCGCCAGACGAACACTGAAGCTTTCTTT.

This clonotype was counted ten times or more. The chain links TRBV20-1 to TRBJ2-6, with unresolved D. The CDR3 is made up of 14 amino acids. Trimming cost V 6 bases and J 2 bases, with 11 bases left between them. Germline V gene data show CDR1 as DFQATT and CDR2 as SNEGSKA (reference sequence). CDR3 sequence: CSARPQAGANVLTF. Written as DNA, the CDR3 is TGCAGTGCCCGACCCCAAGCTGGGGCCAACGTCCTGACTTTC.

This chain joins TRBV6-6 and TRBJ1-5; the D is unclear. Germline CDR1 reads MNHNY; CDR2 reads SVGAGI (reference sequence). V was pared by 8 bases and J by 0 bases, with 8 bases between. This CDR3 spans 13 amino acids. The CDR3 spells CASVGNSNQPQHF. The CDR3, as DNA: TGTGCCAGCGTCGGAAATAGCAATCAGCCCCAGCATTTT.

In its sample, this clonotype was seen a few times. This chain uses TRBV15 with TRBJ2-5, with a possible D match to TRBD2 (6 bases). V was shortened by 0 bases and J by 5 bases, with 16 bases between the two germline ends. The CDR3 is 16 amino acids. From germline, CDR1 is LNHNV and CDR2 YYDKDF (reference sequence). Here the CDR3 reads CATSRDLGGGSETQYF. CDR3 in DNA: TGTGCCACCAGCAGAGATCTCGGTGGGGGGTCGGAGACCCAGTACTTC.

This clonotype was picked up many times. The DNA of the CDR3 is TGTGCCATCAGTGAGTCTGGCCAGGATGGGAACTATGGCTACACCTTC. Its protein product is CAISESGQDGNYGYTF. The V gene is TRBV10-3, the J gene TRBJ1-2; D is ambiguous. This CDR3 comprises 16 residues. The germline gives CDR1 ENHRY, CDR2 SYGVKD. The ends were cut back, 0 bases at V and 2 bases at J, with 13 bases in the middle.

This clonotype was observed many times. The chain employs TRBV5-1 and TRBJ1-4; D remains unclear. CDR1 and CDR2 (germline): SGHRS, YFSETQ. CDR3 length equals 14 residues. Trimming removed 0 bases at V and 4 bases at J, with 7 bases between. In nucleotides, the CDR3 is TGCGCCAGCAGCTTGGGTCAGTTTAATGAAAAACTGTTTTTT. Translating it yields CASSLGQFNEKLFF.

This clonotype was seen more than once but under ten times. This chain connects TRBV5-1 to TRBJ1-2, with 9 bases aligning to TRBD1. This CDR3 contains 14 residues. V dropped 0 bases and J dropped 7; count of bases not matched to a gene: 4. CDR1 SGHRS and CDR2 YFSETQ come from the germline V gene. CDR3 bases: TGCGCCAGCAGCTTGGAGCGGACAGGGGTTGGCTACACCTTC. This codes for CASSLERTGVGYTF.

This clonotype was detected many times. The chain links TRBV20-1 to TRBJ2-2; D is uncertain. V gave up 1 base and J gave up 2 bases, with 14 bases separating them. In germline, CDR1 is DFQATT, CDR2 SNEGSKA (reference sequence). This CDR3 spans 16 amino acids. The CDR3 loop is CSARVVGRTNTGELFF. The CDR3 coding sequence is TGCAGTGCTAGAGTTGTGGGCAGGACCAACACCGGGGAGCTGTTTTTT.

This clonotype has only a few counts. This chain uses TRBV20-1 with TRBJ2-1; a possible D gene is TRBD1 (5 bases). The CDR3 length is 15 residues. Trimming stripped 4 bases from V and 1 base from J, with 14 bases between. Looked up from germline, CDR1 is DFQATT and CDR2 is SNEGSKA (reference sequence). CDR3 residues: CSATASWTSYNEQFF. The CDR3 region has the DNA TGCAGTGCTACGGCCTCGTGGACATCCTACAATGAGCAGTTCTTC.

This clonotype occurred a few times. V gene TRBV4-2 combines with J gene TRBJ1-3; tentatively, D is TRBD1 (5 bases). The CDR3 covers 16 residues. V lost 0 bases, J lost 2 bases, and 11 bases lay in between. CDR1 and CDR2 (germline): LGHNA, YNFKEQ. The CDR3 DNA sequence: TGTGCCAGCAGCCAAGATGGGGCACTCACTGGAAACACCATATATTTT. It specifies CASSQDGALTGNTIYF.

The J gene is TRBJ2-3, the V gene TRBV25-1; TRBD2 aligns across 7 bases. With V trimmed by 7 bases and J by 5 bases, 21 bases remained unmatched. This CDR3 has 18 residues. Germline V gives CDR1 MGHDK, CDR2 SYGVNS. CDR3 protein: CASTAKGKEGGPIDTQYF. DNA of the CDR3: TGTGCCAGCACCGCAAAAGGAAAGGAGGGAGGGCCTATAGATACGCAGTATTTT.

This clonotype has ten or more counts. V is TRBV5-1 and J is TRBJ2-1, with 11 positions matching TRBD2. Losses at the gene ends were 2 bases for V and 11 bases for J; bases not matched to a gene: 6. There are 14 residues in the CDR3. Germline V gives CDR1 SGHRS, CDR2 YFSETQ. CDR3 residues: CASSLPGLADKQFF. In DNA, the CDR3 is TGCGCCAGCAGCTTACCGGGACTAGCGGACAAGCAGTTCTTC.

This clonotype was counted ten times or more. This rearrangement joins TRBV24-1 to TRBJ2-2, with D unclear. Germline CDR1 KGHDR, CDR2 SFDVKD. The CDR3 has 16 amino acids. The V end was cut by 4 bases, the J end by 0 bases, with 11 bases between. The CDR3 DNA reads TGTGCCACCAGTGACTTGAGGACCCCGAACACCGGGGAGCTGTTTTTT. This translates into CATSDLRTPNTGELFF.

The rearrangement joins TRBV10-3 to TRBJ2-1; TRBD2 matches at 7 bases. This CDR3 region has 11 residues. CDR1 is ENHRY, CDR2 SYGVKD, per germline. After removal of 8 bases from V and 6 bases from J, the junction contained 1 base not matched to a gene. DNA of the CDR3: TGTGCCATCGGCGGGGGCAATGAGCAGTTCTTC. Encoded protein: CAIGGGNEQFF.

This clonotype came up many times. The chain joins TRBV4-1 to TRBJ1-1; 8 nucleotides match TRBD1. The CDR3 spans 19 residues. Looked up from germline, CDR1 is MGHRA and CDR2 is YSYEKL. Trimming at V came to 0 bases and at J to 3 bases, leaving 15 bases not matched to a gene. CDR3 region: CASSQDTGTTGGSDTEAFF. Here the CDR3 DNA reads TGCGCCAGCAGCCAAGATACTGGCACCACAGGGGGTAGCGACACTGAAGCTTTCTTT.

This clonotype was counted a few times. The chain combines TRBV28 with TRBJ2-7; possible D gene TRBD1, 6 bases. The V gene's germline CDR1 is MDHEN and CDR2 SYDVKM. V lost 5 bases, J lost 7 bases, and 18 bases lay in between. CDR3 length equals 14 residues. This chain's CDR3 is CASSLGHGPKEQYF. The CDR3 DNA is TGTGCCAGCAGTCTGGGACATGGGCCAAAGGAGCAGTACTTC.